This T cell receptor beta chain originates from a study of spatial heterogeneity in lung cancer. TCRdb called the 5' RACE reads again in MiXCR, with one record for every CDR3 protein. The data hold around 63,000 distinct CDR3 sequences, with roughly 6.4% observed a single time. This sample's time point: sample taken at primary tumor resection. The germline CDR1 and CDR2 sequences are SGHTA and FQGTGA. The CDR3 covers 15 residues. V lost 5 bases to trimming and J lost 0 bases; unmatched junction nucleotides: 4. The TCR comes from a female donor with early-stage non-small cell lung cancer. This specimen consisted of PBMCs, obtained at surgery. The chain has TRBV7-3 and TRBJ2-1, with 7 positions matching TRBD1. The chain's CDR3 is CASSARDSSYNEQFF. The DNA for the CDR3 is TGTGCCAGCAGCGCCCGGGACAGCTCCTACAATGAGCAGTTCTTC.